The rows below give T cell receptor beta chains drawn from one sample of a study of T cell responses to AZD1222 COVID-19 vaccine. Sequencing used immunoSEQ multiplex PCR; TCRdb keeps in-frame clones, though not all of them. This table has just under 85,000 clones, roughly 86% appearing once. Sample: peripheral blood, taken on day 0 of AZD1222 vaccination. The source is an adult in good health. Both conserved end residues are part of each CDR3. A row's size may be missing; if present it is once, few, many or a size class.

>TRBJ1-1|once|TRBV5-1
CASSLFSAGGQGNTEAFF
>TRBJ2-7|.|TRBV5-6
CASREGLAGFYEQYF
>TRBJ2-1|.|TRBV7-7
CASSVGTSPNEQFF
>TRBJ2-2|.|TRBV9
CASGGTASNTGELFF
>TRBJ2-3|.|TRBV28
CASSLKTGGTFPLSTDTQYF
>TRBJ2-1|.|TRBV5-1
CASSLTSGPSYNEQFF
>TRBJ1-2|.|TRBV7-9
CASSFSGTGGNGYTF
>TRBJ1-2|.|TRBV10-3
CAIRSLQGATDGYTF
>TRBJ1-5|.|TRBV2
CASTDRAVNQPQHF
>TRBJ2-3|.|TRBV23-1
CASSQSIGRGITDTQYF
>TRBJ2-5|.|TRBV14
CASSQGALVSGYQETQYF
>TRBJ1-1|few|TRBV7-9
CASSWGQNTEAFF
>TRBJ2-2|few|TRBV3-1/TRBV3-2
CASSHSGRVTGELFF
>TRBJ1-1|once|TRBV5-1
CASSKDSPPSEAFF
>TRBJ2-7|once|TRBV6-5
CASSPQGAIFYEQYF
>TRBJ2-7|.|TRBV7-3
CASSWTGTGEQYF
>TRBJ1-5|.|TRBV7-2
CASSFSGQGWAQPQHF
>TRBJ1-2|.|TRBV5-6
CASSPFTDYKYYTF
>TRBJ2-7|once|TRBV30
CAWSKGRAGSYEQYF
>TRBJ2-6|.|TRBV5-1
CASSLLGGAASGANVLTF
>TRBJ1-6|.|TRBV11-2
CASSLVQDSPLHF
>TRBJ1-1|.|TRBV6-5
CASSYGRGYTEAFF
>TRBJ2-5|.|TRBV2
CASSRNRDREETQYF
>TRBJ2-7|once|TRBV2
CASSRTSGEQYF